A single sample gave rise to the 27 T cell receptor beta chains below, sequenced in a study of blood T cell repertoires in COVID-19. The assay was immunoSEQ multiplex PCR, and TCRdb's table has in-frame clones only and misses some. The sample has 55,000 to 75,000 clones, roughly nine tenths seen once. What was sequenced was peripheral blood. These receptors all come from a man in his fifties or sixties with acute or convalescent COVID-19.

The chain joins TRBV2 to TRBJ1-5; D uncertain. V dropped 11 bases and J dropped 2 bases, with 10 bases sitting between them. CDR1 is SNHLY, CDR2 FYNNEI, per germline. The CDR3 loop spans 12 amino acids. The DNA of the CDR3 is TGTGCCTGTCAAACGGGCAATCAGCCCCAGCATTTT. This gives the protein CACQTGNQPQHF.

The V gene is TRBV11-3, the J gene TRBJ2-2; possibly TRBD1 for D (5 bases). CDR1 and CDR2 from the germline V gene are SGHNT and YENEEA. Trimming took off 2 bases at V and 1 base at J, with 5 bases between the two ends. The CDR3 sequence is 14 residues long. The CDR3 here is CASSLRGNTGELFF. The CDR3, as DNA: TGTGCCAGCAGCTTAAGGGGGAACACCGGGGAGCTGTTTTTT.

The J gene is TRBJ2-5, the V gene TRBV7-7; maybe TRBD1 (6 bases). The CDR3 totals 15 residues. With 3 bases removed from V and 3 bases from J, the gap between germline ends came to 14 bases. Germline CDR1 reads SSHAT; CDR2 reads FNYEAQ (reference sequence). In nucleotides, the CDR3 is TGTGCCAGCAGCTTGGGCGACAGGCTGGAAGAGACCCAGTACTTC. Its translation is CASSLGDRLEETQYF.

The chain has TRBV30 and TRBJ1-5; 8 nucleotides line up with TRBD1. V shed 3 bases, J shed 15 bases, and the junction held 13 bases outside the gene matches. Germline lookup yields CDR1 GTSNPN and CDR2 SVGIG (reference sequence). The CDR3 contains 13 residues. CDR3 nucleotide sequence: TGTGCCTGGAGCCCGCCAAGTCAGGGGGCTAGGCATTTT. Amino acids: CAWSPPSQGARHF. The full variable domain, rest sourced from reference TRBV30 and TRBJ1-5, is SQTIHQWPATLVQPVGSPLSLECTVEGTSNPNLYWYRQAAGRGLQLLFYSVGIGQISSEVPQNLSASRPQDRQFILSSKKLLLSDSGFYLCAWSPPSQGARHFGDGTRLSIL.

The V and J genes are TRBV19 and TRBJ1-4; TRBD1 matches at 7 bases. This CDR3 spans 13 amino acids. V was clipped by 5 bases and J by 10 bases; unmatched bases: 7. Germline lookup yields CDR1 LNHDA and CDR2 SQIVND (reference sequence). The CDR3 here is CASSRGQAGKLFF. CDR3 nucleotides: TGTGCCAGTAGTCGCGGACAGGCGGGAAAACTGTTTTTT. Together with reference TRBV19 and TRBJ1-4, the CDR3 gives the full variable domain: DGGITQSPKYLFRKEGQNVTLSCEQNLNHDAMYWYRQDPGQGLRLIYYSQIVNDFQKGDIAEGYSVSREKKESFPLTVTSAQKNPTAFYLCASSRGQAGKLFFGSGTQLSVL.

DNA for the CDR3: TGTGCCAGCTGGGGCGGGGTCAGCAATCAGCCCCAGCATTTT. Translated, it gives CASWGGVSNQPQHF. The chain joins TRBV6-5 to TRBJ1-5; a weak D match, TRBD1 (5 bases). There are 14 residues in the CDR3. Germline V CDR1 and CDR2: MNHEY, SVGAGI. Trimming pared 8 bases from V and 1 base from J, leaving 12 bases between.

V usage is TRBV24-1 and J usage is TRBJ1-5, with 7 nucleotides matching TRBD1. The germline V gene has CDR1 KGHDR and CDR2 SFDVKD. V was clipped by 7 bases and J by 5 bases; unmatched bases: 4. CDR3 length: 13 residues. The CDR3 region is CATSRQGDQPQHF. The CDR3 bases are TGTGCCACCAGCCGACAGGGTGATCAGCCCCAGCATTTT.

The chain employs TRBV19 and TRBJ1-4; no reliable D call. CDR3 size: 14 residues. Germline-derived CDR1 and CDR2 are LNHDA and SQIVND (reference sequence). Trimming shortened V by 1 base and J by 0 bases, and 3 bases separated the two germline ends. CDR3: CASSIAATNEKLFF. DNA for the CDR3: TGTGCCAGTAGTATAGCGGCAACTAATGAAAAACTGTTTTTT.

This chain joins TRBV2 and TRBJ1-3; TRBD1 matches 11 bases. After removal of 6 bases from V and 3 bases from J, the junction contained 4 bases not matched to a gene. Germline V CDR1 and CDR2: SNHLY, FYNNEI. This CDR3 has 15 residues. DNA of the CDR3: TGTGCCAGCAGCGCGGACAGGGGGCTTGGAAACACCATATATTTT. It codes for CASSADRGLGNTIYF. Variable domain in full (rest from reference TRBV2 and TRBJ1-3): EPEVTQTPSHQVTQMGQEVILRCVPISNHLYFYWYRQILGQKVEFLVSFYNNEISEKSEIFDDQFSVERPDGSNFTLKIRSTKLEDSAMYFCASSADRGLGNTIYFGEGSWLTVV.

The CDR3 nucleotides read TGTGCCAGCAGTTACGGACAGAGGGACAATGGCTACACCTTC. Residues: CASSYGQRDNGYTF. The V call is TRBV6-5, the J call TRBJ1-2; D is possibly TRBD1 (6 bases). The CDR3 sequence is 14 residues long. V dropped 2 bases and J dropped 6 bases, with 13 bases sitting between them. Germline V lookup: CDR1 MNHEY, CDR2 SVGAGI.

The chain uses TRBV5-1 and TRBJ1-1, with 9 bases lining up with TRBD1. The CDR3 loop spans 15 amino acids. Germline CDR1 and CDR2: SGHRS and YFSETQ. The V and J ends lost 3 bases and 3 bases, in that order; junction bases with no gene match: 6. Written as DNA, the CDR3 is TGCGCCAGCAGCTCGGGACAGGGCCAGCACACTGAAGCTTTCTTT. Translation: CASSSGQGQHTEAFF.

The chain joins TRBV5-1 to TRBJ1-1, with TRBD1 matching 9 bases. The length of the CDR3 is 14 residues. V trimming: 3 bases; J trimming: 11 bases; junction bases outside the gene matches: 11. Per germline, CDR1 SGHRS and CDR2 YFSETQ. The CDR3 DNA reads TGCGCCAGCAGCTCCGGGGTAGGGACAGGGTATGCTTTCTTT. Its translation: CASSSGVGTGYAFF.

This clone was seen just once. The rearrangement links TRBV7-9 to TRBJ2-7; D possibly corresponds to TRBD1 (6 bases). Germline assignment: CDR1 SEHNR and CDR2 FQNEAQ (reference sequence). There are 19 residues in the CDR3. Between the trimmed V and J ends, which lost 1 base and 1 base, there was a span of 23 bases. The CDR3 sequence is CASSLGWGLTGNRSYEQYF. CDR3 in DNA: TGTGCCAGCAGCTTAGGGTGGGGCCTGACAGGCAACCGTTCCTACGAGCAGTACTTC. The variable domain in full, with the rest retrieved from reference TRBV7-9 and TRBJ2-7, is DTGVSQNPRHKITKRGQNVTFRCDPISEHNRLYWYRQTLGQGPEFLTYFQNEAQLEKSRLLSDRFSAERPKGSFSTLEIQRTEQGDSAMYLCASSLGWGLTGNRSYEQYFGPGTRLTVT.

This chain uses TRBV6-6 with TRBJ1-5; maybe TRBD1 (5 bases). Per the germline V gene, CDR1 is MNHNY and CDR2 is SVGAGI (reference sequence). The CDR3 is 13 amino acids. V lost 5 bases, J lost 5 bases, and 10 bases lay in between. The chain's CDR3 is CASSPWGDQPQHF. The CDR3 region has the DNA TGTGCCAGCAGTCCCTGGGGGGATCAGCCCCAGCATTTT.

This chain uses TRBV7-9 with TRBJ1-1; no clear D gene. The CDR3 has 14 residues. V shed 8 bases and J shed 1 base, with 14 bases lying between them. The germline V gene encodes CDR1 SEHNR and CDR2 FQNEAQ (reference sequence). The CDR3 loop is CASGGSTRNTEAFF. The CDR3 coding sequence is TGTGCCAGCGGCGGCTCCACTCGGAACACTGAAGCTTTCTTT.

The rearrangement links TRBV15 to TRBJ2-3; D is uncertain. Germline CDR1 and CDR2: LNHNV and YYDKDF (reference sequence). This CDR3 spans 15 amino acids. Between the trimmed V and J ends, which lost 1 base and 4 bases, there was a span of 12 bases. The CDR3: CATSRVEVPADTQYF. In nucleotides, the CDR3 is TGTGCCACCAGCAGAGTTGAAGTCCCGGCAGATACGCAGTATTTT.

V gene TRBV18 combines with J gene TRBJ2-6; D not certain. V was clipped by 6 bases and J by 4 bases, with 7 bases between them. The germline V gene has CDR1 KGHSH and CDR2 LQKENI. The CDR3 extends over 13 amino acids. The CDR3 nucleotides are TGTGCCAGCTCTCCGACAGGGGCCAACGTCCTGACTTTC. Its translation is CASSPTGANVLTF.

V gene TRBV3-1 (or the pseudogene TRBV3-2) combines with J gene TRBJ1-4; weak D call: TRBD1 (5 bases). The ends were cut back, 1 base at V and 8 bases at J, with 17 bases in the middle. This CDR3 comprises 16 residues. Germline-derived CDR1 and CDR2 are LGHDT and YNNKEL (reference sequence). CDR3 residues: CASSQVTGTGSEKLFF. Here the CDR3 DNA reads TGTGCCAGCAGCCAAGTTACAGGTACCGGGAGCGAAAAACTGTTTTTT.

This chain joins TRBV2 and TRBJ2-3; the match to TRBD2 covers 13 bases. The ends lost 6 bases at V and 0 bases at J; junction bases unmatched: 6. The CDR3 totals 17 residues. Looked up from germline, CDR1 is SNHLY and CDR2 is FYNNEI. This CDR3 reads CASSPSGLAGSTDTQYF. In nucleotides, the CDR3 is TGTGCCAGCAGCCCCTCGGGACTAGCGGGAAGCACAGATACGCAGTATTTT.

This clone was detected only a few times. Written as DNA, the CDR3 is TGTGCCAGCAGTCCACGGAGACAGGGATCCTCCATCTCTGGAAACACCATATATTTT. Translating gives CASSPRRQGSSISGNTIYF. The chain couples TRBV2 to TRBJ1-3; TRBD1 matches at 7 bases. Germline CDR1 is SNHLY and CDR2 is FYNNEI. Losses at the gene ends were 5 bases for V and 0 bases for J; bases not matched to a gene: 16. CDR3 length: 19 residues.

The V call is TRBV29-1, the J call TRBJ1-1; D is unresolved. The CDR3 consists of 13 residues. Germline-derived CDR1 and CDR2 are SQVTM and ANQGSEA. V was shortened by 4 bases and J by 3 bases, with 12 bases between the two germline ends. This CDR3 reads CSVGEGWDTEAFF. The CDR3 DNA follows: TGCAGCGTTGGCGAGGGTTGGGACACTGAAGCTTTCTTT.

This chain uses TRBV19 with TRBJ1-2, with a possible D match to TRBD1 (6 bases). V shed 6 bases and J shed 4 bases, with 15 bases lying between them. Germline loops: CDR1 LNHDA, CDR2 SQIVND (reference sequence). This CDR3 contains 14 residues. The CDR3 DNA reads TGTGCCAGTAGAGAAACAGGGATAGTCTATGGCTACACCTTC. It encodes CASRETGIVYGYTF.

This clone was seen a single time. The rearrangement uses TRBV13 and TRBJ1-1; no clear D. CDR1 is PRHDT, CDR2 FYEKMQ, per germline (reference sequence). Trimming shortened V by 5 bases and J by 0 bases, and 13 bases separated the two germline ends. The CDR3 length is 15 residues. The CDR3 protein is CASSRRNFLNTEAFF. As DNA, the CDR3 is TGTGCCAGCAGCCGCAGGAATTTTTTGAACACTGAAGCTTTCTTT.

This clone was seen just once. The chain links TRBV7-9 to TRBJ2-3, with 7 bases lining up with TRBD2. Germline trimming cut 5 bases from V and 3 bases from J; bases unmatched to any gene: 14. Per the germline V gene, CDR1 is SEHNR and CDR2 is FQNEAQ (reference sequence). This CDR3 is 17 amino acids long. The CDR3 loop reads CASSHTSGLVGTDTQYF. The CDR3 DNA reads TGTGCCAGCAGCCACACCTCTGGACTAGTAGGTACAGATACGCAGTATTTT.

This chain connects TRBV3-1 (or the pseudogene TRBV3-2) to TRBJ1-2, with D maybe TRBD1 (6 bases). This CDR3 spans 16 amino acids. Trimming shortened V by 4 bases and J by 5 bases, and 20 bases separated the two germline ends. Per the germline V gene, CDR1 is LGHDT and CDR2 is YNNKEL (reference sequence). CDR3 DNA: TGTGCCAGCAGCCGTAAAACTCCTACAGGGTTGTATGGCTACACCTTC. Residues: CASSRKTPTGLYGYTF.

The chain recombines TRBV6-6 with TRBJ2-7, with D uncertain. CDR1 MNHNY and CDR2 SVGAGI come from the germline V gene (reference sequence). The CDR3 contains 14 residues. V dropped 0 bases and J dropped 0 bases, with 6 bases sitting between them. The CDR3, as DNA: TGTGCCAGCAGTTACTCGGGCACCTCCTACGAGCAGTACTTC. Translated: CASSYSGTSYEQYF.

The CDR3 sequence is CASSRDSGAPYGYTF. CDR3 nucleotides: TGTGCCAGCAGCCGCGATTCAGGGGCCCCCTATGGCTACACCTTC. The J gene is TRBJ1-2, the V gene TRBV7-9, with a weak D call TRBD1 (6 bases). The CDR3 extends over 15 amino acids. Germline values: CDR1 SEHNR, CDR2 FQNEAQ (reference sequence). Trimming took 5 bases from V and 4 from J, leaving 17 bases between them.